This T cell receptor (beta chain) was identified in a study of vaccination and CD4 T cells after COVID-19. In the study overall: Participants were vaccinated with two doses, given as either BNT162b2 or mRNA-1273 vaccine.

V was pared by 4 bases and J by 9 bases, with 7 bases of the junction left unmatched. The CDR3 loop spans 15 amino acids. From germline, CDR1 is MNHNS and CDR2 SASEGT. With respect to this clonotype: Its antigen is not known.

As for treatment: roughly ten-day PBMC culture with coronavirus spike peptide pools or control peptides (ViraFEST assay). It was on days 3 and 7 that half the medium was replaced with fresh IL-2 medium. The study sequenced cultured CD4+ T cell DNA using the Oncomine TCR Beta short-read assay. From the PCR reads, TCRdb called clonotypes with MiXCR, one entry per CDR3 protein. The sample lists about 14,000 distinct CDR3 sequences; under 50% were seen once. The source is a human donor who had recovered from COVID-19. Input material: CD4+ T cells from blood, cultured in vitro. This chain uses TRBV6-1 with TRBJ1-6, with 9 bases fitting TRBD1. The CDR3 sequence: CASSAAGTGTSPLHF. As DNA, the CDR3 is TGTGCCAGCAGTGCCGCCGGGACAGGGACTTCACCCCTCCACTTT.